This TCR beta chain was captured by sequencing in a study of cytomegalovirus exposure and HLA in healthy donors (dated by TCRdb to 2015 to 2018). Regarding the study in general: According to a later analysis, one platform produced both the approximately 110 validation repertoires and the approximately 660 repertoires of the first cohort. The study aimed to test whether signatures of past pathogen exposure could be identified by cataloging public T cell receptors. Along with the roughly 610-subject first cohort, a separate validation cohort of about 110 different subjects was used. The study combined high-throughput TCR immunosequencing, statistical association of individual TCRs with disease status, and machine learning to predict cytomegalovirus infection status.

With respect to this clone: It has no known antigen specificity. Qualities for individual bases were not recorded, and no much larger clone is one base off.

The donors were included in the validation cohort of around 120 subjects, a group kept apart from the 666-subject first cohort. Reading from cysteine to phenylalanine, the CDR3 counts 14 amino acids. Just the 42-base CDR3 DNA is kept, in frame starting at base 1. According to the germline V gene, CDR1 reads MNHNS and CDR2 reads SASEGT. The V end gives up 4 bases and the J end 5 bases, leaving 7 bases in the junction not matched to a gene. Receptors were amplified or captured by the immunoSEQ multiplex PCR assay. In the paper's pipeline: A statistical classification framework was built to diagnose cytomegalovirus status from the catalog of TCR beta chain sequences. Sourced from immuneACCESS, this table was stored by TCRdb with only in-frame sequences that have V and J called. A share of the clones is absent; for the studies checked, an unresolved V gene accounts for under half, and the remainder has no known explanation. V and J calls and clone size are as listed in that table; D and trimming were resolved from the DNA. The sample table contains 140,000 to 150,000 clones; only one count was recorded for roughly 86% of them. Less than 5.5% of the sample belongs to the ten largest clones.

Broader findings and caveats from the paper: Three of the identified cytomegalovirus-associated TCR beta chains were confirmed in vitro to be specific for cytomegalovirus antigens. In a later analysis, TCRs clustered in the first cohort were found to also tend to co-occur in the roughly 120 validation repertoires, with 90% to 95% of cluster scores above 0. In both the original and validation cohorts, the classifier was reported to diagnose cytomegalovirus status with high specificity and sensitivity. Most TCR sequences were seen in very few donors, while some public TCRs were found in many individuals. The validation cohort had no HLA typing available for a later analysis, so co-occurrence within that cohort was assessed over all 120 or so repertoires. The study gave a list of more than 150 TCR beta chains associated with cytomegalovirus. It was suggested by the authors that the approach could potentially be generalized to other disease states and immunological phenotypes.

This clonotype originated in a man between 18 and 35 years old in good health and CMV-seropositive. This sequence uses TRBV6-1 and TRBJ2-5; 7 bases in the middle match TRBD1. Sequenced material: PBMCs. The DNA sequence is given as TGTGCCAGCAGTGCGAAACAGGGGCGGGAGACCCAGTACTTC. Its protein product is CASSAKQGRETQYF.